The 25 T cell receptor beta chains below were found in one sample sequenced in a study of vaccination effects on CD4 cells after COVID-19. Expansion of antigen-specific CD4+ T cells with viral peptide pools was carried out by the ViraFEST assay before sequencing. Culture lasted about nine days before CD4+ T cell isolation. Vaccinated recipients, who were negative for nucleocapsid antibodies, had no history of SARS-CoV-2 infection. The protocol was immunoSEQ multiplex PCR, while the TCRdb copy is restricted to in-frame clones and leaves out a portion. The sample consists of roughly 27,000 clones, 55% to 75% of them appearing once. These receptors are not linked to any known antigen. The sequencing here drew on CD4+ T cells from PBMCs cultured with SARS-CoV-2 spike peptides, taken before COVID-19 vaccination. The receptor set was obtained from a human donor who received a COVID-19 vaccine.

This clone was counted between two and nine times. The chain carries TRBV3-1 (or the pseudogene TRBV3-2) and TRBJ2-1, with D maybe TRBD2 (6 bases). The germline gives CDR1 LGHDT, CDR2 YNNKEL (reference sequence). Trimming removed 0 bases at V and 4 bases at J, with 34 bases between. The CDR3 runs 23 residues. CDR3 DNA sequence: TGTGCCAGCAGCCAAGACCTCACGAGGGTGGCGTGGAGGGTTCCATCCATGTACAATGAGCAGTTCTTC. This sequence encodes CASSQDLTRVAWRVPSMYNEQFF.

The chain joins TRBV30 to TRBJ2-3; D is unresolved. Germline CDR1 and CDR2: GTSNPN and SVGIG (reference sequence). Trimming pared 1 base from V and 4 bases from J, leaving 9 bases between. This CDR3 is built from 13 residues. The CDR3 loop reads CAWSEGGADTQYF. The CDR3, as DNA: TGTGCCTGGAGTGAGGGTGGGGCAGATACGCAGTATTTT.

The chain employs TRBV2 and TRBJ1-6; 7 positions agree with TRBD1. This CDR3 has 14 residues. The V and J ends lost 5 bases and 6 bases, in that order; junction bases with no gene match: 4. CDR1 is SNHLY and CDR2 is FYNNEI in the germline V gene. This CDR3 reads CASSTGTANSPLHF. Here the CDR3 DNA reads TGTGCCAGCAGTACCGGGACAGCTAATTCACCCCTCCACTTT.

This clone was found a few times. The chain recombines TRBV7-2 with TRBJ2-7; 11 bases fit TRBD2. Germline values: CDR1 SGHTA, CDR2 FQGNSA. This CDR3 spans 15 amino acids. V lost 6 bases, J lost 2 bases, and 6 bases stayed unmatched. DNA for the CDR3: TGTGCCAGCAGTATGATAGCGGGGGGGGCCTACGAGCAGTACTTC. Translated, it gives CASSMIAGGAYEQYF.

The chain employs TRBV14 and TRBJ1-1; no firm D call. This CDR3 has 15 amino acids. Trimming pared 0 bases from V and 1 base from J, leaving 9 bases between. Germline V gives CDR1 SGHDN, CDR2 FVKESK. The CDR3 loop reads CASSQDRRGNTEAFF. CDR3 sequence (DNA): TGTGCCAGCAGCCAAGATAGGCGAGGGAACACTGAAGCTTTCTTT.

V and J are TRBV6-1 and TRBJ1-2, with no clear D. The germline V gene encodes CDR1 MNHNS and CDR2 SASEGT. V was pared by 0 bases and J by 8 bases, with 13 bases between. CDR3 length: 14 amino acids. Here the CDR3 DNA reads TGTGCCAGCAGTGAAGCGGACCCCCGATCCGGCTACACCTTC. Protein sequence: CASSEADPRSGYTF.

This clone was seen a single time. The chain employs TRBV4-1 and TRBJ1-5, with D unclear. Germline V gives CDR1 MGHRA, CDR2 YSYEKL. This CDR3 has 13 residues. Trimming removed 4 bases at V and 7 bases at J, with 11 bases between. In DNA, the CDR3 is TGCGCCAGCAGCCCCCAAGTGGGGCAGCCCCAGCATTTT. This gives the protein CASSPQVGQPQHF.

This chain uses TRBV5-6 with TRBJ2-1; D unresolved. V was cut by 0 bases and J by 9 bases, with 19 bases left in between. In germline, CDR1 is SGHDT, CDR2 YYEEEE. The length of the CDR3 is 16 residues. The chain's CDR3 is CASSLGVGQAISEQFF. The CDR3 DNA reads as TGTGCCAGCAGCTTGGGCGTCGGGCAGGCCATCTCTGAGCAGTTCTTC.

This clone was seen more than once but under ten times. The V and J genes are TRBV3-1 (or the pseudogene TRBV3-2) and TRBJ1-2; possible D gene TRBD1, 6 bases. V was cut by 1 base and J by 12 bases, with 15 bases left in between. Per the germline V gene, CDR1 is LGHDT and CDR2 is YNNKEL (reference sequence). This CDR3 contains 13 residues. The CDR3 DNA sequence: TGTGCCAGCAGCCAAGGGACAGTCTCGATCAACACCTTC. As protein: CASSQGTVSINTF.

The J gene is TRBJ2-3, the V gene TRBV11-2; D is uncertain. The germline V gene has CDR1 SGHAT and CDR2 FQNNGV. V lost 3 bases and J lost 1, with 14 bases in between. The CDR3 contains 16 residues. The CDR3 sequence is CASSFEGSSRTDTQYF. Written as DNA, the CDR3 is TGTGCCAGCAGCTTCGAAGGTTCGTCCCGCACAGATACGCAGTATTTT. Full variable domain (outside the CDR3, taken from reference TRBV11-2 and TRBJ2-3): EAGVAQSPRYKIIEKRQSVAFWCNPISGHATLYWYQQILGQGPKLLIQFQNNGVVDDSQLPKDRFSAERLKGVDSTLKIQPAKLEDSAVYLCASSFEGSSRTDTQYFGPGTRLTVL.

The chain couples TRBV5-1 to TRBJ1-4, with no clear D. The germline CDR1 and CDR2 sequences are SGHRS and YFSETQ. V was shortened by 0 bases and J by 1 base, with 7 bases between the two germline ends. The CDR3 has 15 amino acids. CDR3: CASSLGEVTNEKLFF. The CDR3 DNA sequence: TGCGCCAGCAGCTTGGGGGAAGTAACTAATGAAAAACTGTTTTTT.

V and J are TRBV3-1 (or the pseudogene TRBV3-2) and TRBJ2-7, with a tentative D call TRBD1 (7 bases). V dropped 8 bases and J dropped 7 bases, with 24 bases sitting between them. Germline V gives CDR1 LGHDT, CDR2 YNNKEL (reference sequence). The CDR3 runs 15 residues. CDR3 amino acids: CASSGVGQSTEEQYF. The CDR3 nucleotides read TGTGCCAGCTCGGGGGTGGGACAGTCGACTGAGGAGCAGTACTTC.

This CDR3 is CASSPGQSEQYF. The CDR3 coding sequence is TGTGCCAGCTCACCGGGACAGTCCGAGCAGTACTTC. The J gene is TRBJ2-7, the V gene TRBV18; 7 bases align to TRBD1. V shed 3 bases and J 6 bases; nucleotides not matched to a gene: 2. The CDR3 runs 12 residues. Per germline, CDR1 KGHSH and CDR2 LQKENI.

The V and J genes are TRBV5-1 and TRBJ2-4; the match to TRBD2 covers 12 bases. The J segment lost 10 bases and the V segment lost 4 bases, leaving 15 bases of the junction unmatched. Germline V gene data show CDR1 as SGHRS and CDR2 as YFSETQ. The CDR3 is 17 residues long. The CDR3 protein is CASSPSSGRAETGIQYF. CDR3 DNA sequence: TGCGCCAGCAGCCCGTCTAGCGGGAGGGCCGAAACGGGGATTCAGTACTTC. Combining the CDR3 with reference TRBV5-1 and TRBJ2-4 gives the whole variable domain KAGVTQTPRYLIKTRGQQVTLSCSPISGHRSVSWYQQTPGQGLQFLFEYFSETQRNKGNFPGRFSGRQFSNSRSEMNVSTLELGDSALYLCASSPSSGRAETGIQYFGAGTRLSVL.

V usage is TRBV10-1 and J usage is TRBJ2-5, with 7 bases that match TRBD2. This CDR3 contains 14 residues. The germline V gene encodes CDR1 WNHNN and CDR2 SYGVQD (reference sequence). V gave up 2 bases and J gave up 5 bases; unmatched junction bases: 5. The CDR3: CASSEAGVWETQYF. The CDR3 region has the DNA TGCGCCAGCAGTGAGGCGGGAGTCTGGGAGACCCAGTACTTC.

The chain recombines TRBV5-1 with TRBJ2-2; 8 bases line up with TRBD1. With V trimmed by 7 bases and J by 1 base, 12 bases remained unmatched. Germline V gene lookup returns CDR1 SGHRS and CDR2 YFSETQ. The CDR3 runs to 17 residues. CDR3 sequence: CASGISTGTGNTGELFF. CDR3 DNA sequence: TGCGCCAGCGGGATCTCTACCGGGACAGGGAACACCGGGGAGCTGTTTTTT.

This clone was counted once. The V and J genes are TRBV28 and TRBJ1-2, with D perhaps matching TRBD1 (5 bases). V was shortened by 2 bases and J by 5 bases, with 6 bases between the two germline ends. Germline CDR1 MDHEN, CDR2 SYDVKM. This CDR3 region has 12 residues. The CDR3, as DNA: TGTGCCAGCAGTTTAAGGGGATATGGCTACACCTTC. Residues: CASSLRGYGYTF.

The gene calls are TRBV19 and TRBJ2-6; 7 nucleotides align to TRBD1. CDR1 and CDR2 from the germline V gene are LNHDA and SQIVND (reference sequence). The CDR3 is made up of 16 amino acids. Trimming removed 7 bases from V and 0 bases from J; junction bases left unmatched: 6. CDR3 amino acids: CASKTGLRSGANVLTF. The CDR3 DNA follows: TGTGCCAGTAAGACAGGGTTACGCTCTGGGGCCAACGTCCTGACTTTC.

The chain couples TRBV16 to TRBJ1-1; D gene uncertain. This CDR3 has 13 amino acids. V lost 1 base to trimming and J lost 5 bases, with 8 bases between them. Germline lookup yields CDR1 KGHSY and CDR2 FQNENV. CDR3 DNA sequence: TGTGCCAGCAGCCAATTTTTCGGAACTGAAGCTTTCTTT. This codes for CASSQFFGTEAFF.

The chain couples TRBV4-2 to TRBJ2-2; TRBD2 aligns across 9 bases. CDR3 length equals 16 residues. Losses at the gene ends were 4 bases for V and 6 bases for J; bases not matched to a gene: 9. CDR1 LGHNA and CDR2 YNFKEQ come from the germline V gene. CDR3 sequence (DNA): TGTGCCAGCAGCCCCGGACTAGCGCTGGTGGCCGGGGAGCTGTTTTTT. It yields the protein CASSPGLALVAGELFF.

The chain employs TRBV2 and TRBJ2-2, with a possible D match to TRBD2 (6 bases). This CDR3 contains 15 residues. Germline V gene lookup returns CDR1 SNHLY and CDR2 FYNNEI. V was clipped by 2 bases and J by 3 bases, with 10 bases between them. Here the CDR3 reads CASSERRGDTGELFF. The DNA of the CDR3 is TGTGCCAGCAGTGAACGGCGGGGAGACACCGGGGAGCTGTTTTTT.

The rearrangement joins TRBV18 to TRBJ1-1; D is possibly TRBD1 (5 bases). Between the trimmed V and J ends, which lost 0 bases and 3 bases, there was a span of 8 bases. Per germline, CDR1 KGHSH and CDR2 LQKENI. The CDR3 has 14 residues. CDR3 sequence: CASSPPSRDTEAFF. The CDR3, as DNA: TGTGCCAGCTCACCACCATCCAGGGACACTGAAGCTTTCTTT.

The chain is built from TRBV7-7 and TRBJ2-1, with D perhaps TRBD2 (6 bases). Trimming removed 1 base at V and 10 bases at J, with 11 bases between. This CDR3 spans 13 amino acids. Looked up from germline, CDR1 is SSHAT and CDR2 is FNYEAQ (reference sequence). CDR3 residues: CASSLVALAEQFF. The CDR3, as DNA: TGTGCCAGCAGCTTAGTGGCGCTAGCGGAGCAGTTCTTC. The whole variable domain, filled in from reference TRBV7-7 and TRBJ2-1, reads GAGVSQSPRYKVTKRGQDVTLRCDPISSHATLYWYQQALGQGPEFLTYFNYEAQPDKSGLPSDRFSAERPEGSISTLTIQRTEQRDSAMYRCASSLVALAEQFFGPGTRLTVL.

V and J are TRBV5-5 and TRBJ2-1; TRBD2 matches 7 bases. Germline values: CDR1 SGHKS, CDR2 YYEKEE (reference sequence). V was clipped by 4 bases and J by 5 bases; unmatched bases: 6. The CDR3 covers 14 residues. In DNA, the CDR3 is TGTGCCAGCAGCCCAGCCGGGGGGAACAATGAGCAGTTCTTC. Its translation is CASSPAGGNNEQFF.

J is TRBJ2-3 and V is TRBV6-5, with D tentatively TRBD2 (6 bases). Germline CDR1 is MNHEY and CDR2 is SVGAGI. This CDR3 is 14 amino acids long. With 7 bases removed from V and 2 bases from J, the gap between germline ends came to 13 bases. The CDR3 coding sequence is TGTGCCAGCAAGACGGGACTTTTCACAGATACGCAGTATTTT. Its translation is CASKTGLFTDTQYF.